Listed below are T cell receptor beta chains from one sample, sequenced in a study of blood T cell repertoires in COVID-19. Clones were read by immunoSEQ multiplex PCR, and TCRdb kept only the in-frame ones, dropping some. The sample records fewer than 400,000 clones, around four fifths being singletons. Sequencing was performed on peripheral blood. The origin of the receptors is a man aged 30-40 years with active or convalescent COVID-19. Each CDR3 is given with its conserved first and last residue. The D gene is left open where the match is weak. The size field is filled for only some rows; it gives once, few, many or a size class.

V gene: TRBV4-3
D gene: TRBD1
clone size: NA
J gene: TRBJ1-2
CDR3 protein: CASSQDLPLGGQGYGYTF
CDR3 DNA: TGCGCCAGCAGCCAAGATCTCCCCCTCGGGGGACAGGGCTATGGCTACACCTTC

V gene: TRBV29-1
D gene: NA
clone size: NA
J gene: TRBJ1-2
CDR3 protein: CSVEGAQEGYTF
CDR3 DNA: TGCAGCGTTGAAGGGGCCCAGGAAGGCTACACCTTC

V gene: TRBV10-3
D gene: TRBD2
clone size: once
J gene: TRBJ2-2
CDR3 protein: CAISRTSGVESGELFF
CDR3 DNA: TGTGCCATCAGTAGGACTAGCGGGGTGGAGTCCGGGGAGCTGTTTTTT

V gene: TRBV10-1
D gene: NA
clone size: NA
J gene: TRBJ2-3
CDR3 protein: CASSPKPSTDTQYF
CDR3 DNA: TGCGCCAGCTCCCCGAAGCCTAGCACAGATACGCAGTATTTT

V gene: TRBV5-1
D gene: NA
clone size: once
J gene: TRBJ1-4
CDR3 protein: CASSRASTNEKLFF
CDR3 DNA: TGCGCCAGCAGCAGAGCCTCAACTAATGAAAAACTGTTTTTT

V gene: TRBV4-2
D gene: NA
clone size: NA
J gene: TRBJ1-5
CDR3 protein: CASSQDFHSNQPQHF
CDR3 DNA: TGTGCCAGCAGCCAAGATTTTCATAGCAATCAGCCCCAGCATTTT

V gene: TRBV2
D gene: TRBD2
clone size: NA
J gene: TRBJ2-5
CDR3 protein: CASSGGTSGGEVTQYF
CDR3 DNA: TGTGCCAGCAGTGGTGGGACTAGCGGGGGGGAGGTGACCCAGTACTTC

V gene: TRBV28
D gene: TRBD2
clone size: NA
J gene: TRBJ2-7
CDR3 protein: CASHQAGLAGNYEQYF
CDR3 DNA: TGTGCCAGCCACCAAGCCGGGCTAGCGGGAAATTACGAGCAGTACTTC

V gene: TRBV7-2
D gene: NA
clone size: NA
J gene: TRBJ2-5
CDR3 protein: CASSSKAPGGVQYF
CDR3 DNA: TGTGCCAGCTCCTCCAAGGCCCCAGGAGGGGTCCAGTACTTC

V gene: TRBV4-1
D gene: TRBD2
clone size: NA
J gene: TRBJ2-1
CDR3 protein: CASSLGRAGNNEQFF
CDR3 DNA: TGCGCCAGCAGCCTGGGGAGGGCGGGGAACAATGAGCAGTTCTTC

V gene: TRBV27
D gene: TRBD2
clone size: NA
J gene: TRBJ2-3
CDR3 protein: CASSLFSSGGTDTQYF
CDR3 DNA: TGTGCCAGCAGTTTATTTTCTAGCGGGGGCACAGATACGCAGTATTTT

V gene: TRBV3-1/TRBV3-2
D gene: NA
clone size: NA
J gene: TRBJ1-4
CDR3 protein: CASSLRVGATNEKLFF
CDR3 DNA: TGTGCCAGCAGCCTGAGGGTCGGAGCAACTAATGAAAAACTGTTTTTT

V gene: TRBV5-6
D gene: TRBD1
clone size: NA
J gene: TRBJ2-7
CDR3 protein: CASSLDRVNEQYF
CDR3 DNA: TGTGCCAGCAGCCTGGACAGGGTCAACGAGCAGTACTTC

V gene: TRBV10-3
D gene: NA
clone size: few
J gene: TRBJ1-2
CDR3 protein: CAIRDSPPGGYTF
CDR3 DNA: TGTGCCATCAGGGACAGTCCGCCGGGTGGCTACACCTTC

V gene: TRBV28
D gene: TRBD2
clone size: NA
J gene: TRBJ2-3
CDR3 protein: CASSNPRGGRSDTQYF
CDR3 DNA: TGTGCCAGCAGTAACCCGAGGGGCGGGAGATCAGATACGCAGTATTTT

V gene: TRBV7-2
D gene: NA
clone size: NA
J gene: TRBJ1-3
CDR3 protein: CASSLGYGENTIYF
CDR3 DNA: TGTGCCAGCAGCTTAGGTTACGGGGAGAACACCATATATTTT

V gene: TRBV6-6
D gene: NA
clone size: NA
J gene: TRBJ1-5
CDR3 protein: CASSLRENQPQHF
CDR3 DNA: TGTGCCAGCAGTCTACGGGAAAATCAGCCCCAGCATTTT

V gene: TRBV9
D gene: NA
clone size: NA
J gene: TRBJ2-1
CDR3 protein: CASSVTRSADEQFF
CDR3 DNA: TGTGCCAGCAGCGTGACTAGATCGGCGGATGAGCAGTTCTTC

V gene: TRBV12-5
D gene: NA
clone size: NA
J gene: TRBJ1-1
CDR3 protein: CASGSTVEAFF
CDR3 DNA: TGTGCTAGTGGATCGACAGTTGAAGCTTTCTTT

V gene: TRBV28
D gene: NA
clone size: NA
J gene: TRBJ1-5
CDR3 protein: CASSWRGYSNQPQHF
CDR3 DNA: TGTGCCAGCAGTTGGAGGGGTTATAGCAATCAGCCCCAGCATTTT

V gene: TRBV3-1/TRBV3-2
D gene: TRBD1
clone size: NA
J gene: TRBJ1-2
CDR3 protein: CASSQGRGQYGYTF
CDR3 DNA: TGTGCCAGCAGCCAAGGGAGGGGACAGTATGGCTACACCTTC

V gene: TRBV11-3
D gene: TRBD1
clone size: NA
J gene: TRBJ1-2
CDR3 protein: CASSDKDRGLYGYTF
CDR3 DNA: TGTGCCAGCAGCGATAAGGACAGGGGTCTCTATGGCTACACCTTC

V gene: TRBV7-2
D gene: NA
clone size: NA
J gene: TRBJ1-2
CDR3 protein: CASSLNGGGSYGYTF
CDR3 DNA: TGTGCCAGCAGCTTAAACGGCGGGGGCTCTTATGGCTACACCTTC